The 22 T cell receptor beta chains listed next were all sequenced from one sample in a study of shared clonotypes between healthy human individuals (dated by TCRdb to the early 2020s). Library preparation used the immunoSEQ multiplex PCR assay. TCRdb took this table from immuneACCESS and kept in-frame rearrangements with V and J called. Such tables lack part of the clones; where checked against another copy, unresolved V genes explain under half of the gap, and the rest is unexplained. This sample is represented by hundreds of thousands of clones; approximately 95% of them were singletons. The leading ten clones occupy about 0.11% of the sample. CD8 naive samples were obtained by positive selection for CCR7 among CD45RO-negative cells, yielding a CD45RA+CCR7+ population from which TemRA cells were excluded. The material sequenced was naive CD8+ T cells sorted from blood. The cell subset or site label for this specimen denotes: CD45RA+CCR7+. All receptors come from a woman in her 30s in good health.

This rearrangement joins TRBV19 to TRBJ2-1, with TRBD2 matching 7 bases. Germline assignment: CDR1 LNHDA and CDR2 SQIVND (reference sequence). This CDR3 has 16 amino acids. V gave up 2 bases and J gave up 1 base; unmatched junction bases: 5. In DNA, the CDR3 is TGTGCCAGTAGTATACCTAGCGGAGGTTCCTACAATGAGCAGTTCTTC. Its translation is CASSIPSGGSYNEQFF.

Details on this clone: Other nucleotide sequences in the sample specify the same CDR3. CDR3 DNA sequence: TGTGCCAGCAGCGTAGGAGAATCCTACGAGCAGTACTTC. Protein: CASSVGESYEQYF. The rearrangement uses TRBV9 and TRBJ2-7; no clear D. The CDR3 extends over 13 amino acids. The germline gives CDR1 SGDLS, CDR2 YYNGEE. V gave up 0 bases and J gave up 1 base, with 5 bases separating them.

The V gene is TRBV21-1, the J gene TRBJ2-7; the table's D call, TRBD1, has no DNA check behind it. TRBV21-1 is an annotated pseudogene. The CDR3 is 15 residues long. CDR3 DNA sequence: TGTGCCAGCAGCAAAGCCCAGGGCCCGGGCCCCGAGCAGTACTTC. Amino acid sequence: CASSKAQGPGPEQYF.

The chain has TRBV28 and TRBJ2-1; 10 nucleotides align to TRBD1. V shed 10 bases, J shed 3 bases, and the junction held 6 bases outside the gene matches. Germline-derived CDR1 and CDR2 are MDHEN and SYDVKM. The CDR3 has 14 residues. For the CDR3, the DNA is TGTGCCACCGCGGACAGGGGGGACTACAATGAGCAGTTCTTC. Residues: CATADRGDYNEQFF.

This sequence joins TRBV6-5 and TRBJ2-1; 7 positions agree with TRBD2. The CDR3 sequence is 15 residues long. Germline loops: CDR1 MNHEY, CDR2 SVGAGI. The ends lost 6 bases at V and 4 bases at J; junction bases unmatched: 9. The CDR3 DNA reads as TGTGCCAGCAGCCCGAGGGGCGGGGGATACAATGAGCAGTTCTTC. As protein: CASSPRGGGYNEQFF.

This rearrangement joins TRBV5-1 to TRBJ2-7; tentatively, D is TRBD2 (5 bases). Trimming took off 4 bases at V and 4 bases at J, with 9 bases between the two ends. The CDR3 consists of 12 residues. Germline-derived CDR1 and CDR2 are SGHRS and YFSETQ. CDR3 coding DNA: TGCGCCAGCAGCGGAGGAAAGTACGAGCAGTACTTC. It specifies CASSGGKYEQYF.

The chain links TRBV9 to TRBJ2-1; 12 bases are shared with TRBD2. The junction had 11 bases not matched to a gene; V was cut back by 0 bases and J by 10 bases. The length of the CDR3 is 17 residues. Germline V lookup: CDR1 SGDLS, CDR2 YYNGEE. CDR3 sequence reads: CASSVEGLAGPSGEQFF. DNA for the CDR3: TGTGCCAGCAGCGTAGAAGGACTAGCGGGGCCGTCAGGGGAGCAGTTCTTC.

The V gene is TRBV5-1, the J gene TRBJ1-2, with 7 bases identical to TRBD1. The germline V gene has CDR1 SGHRS and CDR2 YFSETQ. After removal of 1 base from V and 6 bases from J, the junction contained 3 bases not matched to a gene. The CDR3 spans 13 residues. DNA of the CDR3: TGCGCCAGCAGCTTGTCCAGGGGGGATGGCTACACCTTC. This encodes CASSLSRGDGYTF.

The chain uses TRBV29-1 and TRBJ1-2, with D unresolved. Trimming removed 4 bases at V and 4 bases at J, with 10 bases between. CDR3 length: 12 amino acids. CDR1 is SQVTM and CDR2 is ANQGSEA in the germline V gene. The CDR3 loop reads CSVVWVGYGYTF. The CDR3 DNA is TGCAGCGTTGTATGGGTAGGCTATGGCTACACCTTC. The full variable domain, in which reference TRBV29-1 and TRBJ1-2 provide the parts outside the CDR3, is SAVISQKPSRDICQRGTSLTIQCQVDSQVTMMFWYRQQPGQSLTLIATANQGSEATYESGFVIDKFPISRPNLTFSTLTVSNMSPEDSSIYLCSVVWVGYGYTFGSGTRLTVV.

The V gene is TRBV2, the J gene TRBJ2-7; D unclear. Trimming shortened V by 2 bases and J by 2 bases, and 10 bases separated the two germline ends. The CDR3 has 14 amino acids. Germline lookup yields CDR1 SNHLY and CDR2 FYNNEI. CDR3 sequence (DNA): TGTGCCAGCAGTGAAAGCCGGCAAGCCTACGAGCAGTACTTC. It yields the protein CASSESRQAYEQYF.

V and J are TRBV4-1 and TRBJ2-7, with TRBD2 identical over 10 bases. The CDR3 has 15 amino acids. CDR1 MGHRA and CDR2 YSYEKL come from the germline V gene. The trim removed 2 bases at V and 6 bases at J, leaving 7 bases unmatched. The CDR3 protein is CASSQKPGLASEQYF. The DNA for the CDR3 is TGCGCCAGCAGCCAAAAACCGGGACTAGCGTCCGAGCAGTACTTC.

The rearrangement uses TRBV27 and TRBJ2-7; D unclear. V lost 0 bases and J lost 3, with 9 bases in between. Per the germline V gene, CDR1 is MNHEY and CDR2 is SMNVEV (reference sequence). CDR3 length equals 14 residues. CDR3 sequence (DNA): TGTGCCAGCAGTTTATCATCGAGCAGCTACGAGCAGTACTTC. Encoded protein: CASSLSSSSYEQYF.

The J gene is TRBJ2-7, the V gene TRBV28; 7 bases fit TRBD2. Germline V gene sequence: CDR1 MDHEN, CDR2 SYDVKM. Trimming cost V 6 bases and J 2 bases; bases outside gene matches: 4. The CDR3 loop spans 13 amino acids. The CDR3 loop is CASRLGLAYEQYF. The CDR3 DNA sequence: TGTGCCAGCAGACTCGGACTAGCCTACGAGCAGTACTTC.

The rearrangement links TRBV9 to TRBJ2-7, with D possibly matching TRBD1 (5 bases). Trimming stripped 1 base from V and 7 bases from J, with 12 bases between. Germline V gene data show CDR1 as SGDLS and CDR2 as YYNGEE. The CDR3 is 13 residues long. The CDR3 DNA reads TGTGCCAGCAGCGTAAATCAGGGTTGGGAGCAGTACTTC. Translated: CASSVNQGWEQYF.

The rearrangement links TRBV29-1 to TRBJ2-5; D ambiguous. Judging by the DNA end, TRBJ2-7 fits better; the J call may be wrong. Germline loops: CDR1 SQVTM, CDR2 ANQGSEA. This CDR3 is 13 amino acids long. CDR3 DNA: TGCAGCGCAAAGATGGGCGACTCCTACGAGCAGTACTTC. Protein product: CSAKMGDSYEQYF.

The CDR3 DNA reads as TGTGCCAGCAGTCCCTTAGGAGGGAGAGGCACCTACGAGCAGTACTTC. It translates to CASSPLGGRGTYEQYF. The chain is built from TRBV27 and TRBJ2-7; D is possibly TRBD2 (6 bases). The CDR3 runs to 16 residues. Trimming removed 5 bases at V and 2 bases at J, with 19 bases between. Germline V gene data show CDR1 as MNHEY and CDR2 as SMNVEV (reference sequence).

The V and J genes are TRBV7-6 and TRBJ1-4, with D possibly TRBD1 on 5 matching bases. The V end lost 5 bases, the J end lost 6 bases, and 13 bases lay between the germline ends. The CDR3 is 14 amino acids. Germline CDR1 is SGHVS and CDR2 is FNYEAQ. The DNA of the CDR3 is TGTGCCAGCAGCCCGGTTCAGGGTGATGAAAAACTGTTTTTT. It specifies CASSPVQGDEKLFF.

The chain carries TRBV18 and TRBJ2-7; D uncertain. Trimming took off 2 bases at V and 2 bases at J, with 13 bases between the two ends. CDR3 size: 15 residues. CDR1 and CDR2 (germline): KGHSH, LQKENI. This chain's CDR3 is CASSPEAFGTYEQYF. Written as DNA, the CDR3 is TGTGCCAGCTCACCAGAGGCATTTGGGACCTACGAGCAGTACTTC.

A remark on this clone: Within the sample, other DNA sequences also encode this same CDR3. V usage is TRBV5-6 and J usage is TRBJ1-1, with no clear D. The CDR3 loop spans 13 amino acids. Trimming took off 1 base at V and 2 bases at J, with 6 bases between the two ends. The germline gives CDR1 SGHDT, CDR2 YYEEEE. For the CDR3, the DNA is TGTGCCAGCAGCTTGTATTCAAACACTGAAGCTTTCTTT. This sequence encodes CASSLYSNTEAFF.

This chain links TRBV5-4 with TRBJ2-5, with D unclear. The CDR3 is 13 amino acids. Germline V gives CDR1 SGHNT, CDR2 YYREEE (reference sequence). Trimming removed 2 bases from V and 6 bases from J, with 11 bases in between. In nucleotides, the CDR3 is TGTGCCAGCAGCTTAAGTTTGTCGAAGACCCAGTACTTC. Residues: CASSLSLSKTQYF.

The chain carries TRBV9 and TRBJ2-1, with 9 bases that match TRBD2. The V and J ends lost 0 bases and 2 bases, in that order; junction bases with no gene match: 3. Germline V gene sequence: CDR1 SGDLS, CDR2 YYNGEE. This CDR3 has 16 amino acids. CDR3 residues: CASSVETSGPYNEQFF. The CDR3 region has the DNA TGTGCCAGCAGCGTAGAAACTAGCGGGCCCTACAATGAGCAGTTCTTC.

On this clone itself: Other DNA sequences from this sample encode an identical CDR3 as well. The gene calls are TRBV27 and TRBJ2-3; D call uncertain. Germline lookup yields CDR1 MNHEY and CDR2 SMNVEV (reference sequence). This CDR3 has 12 amino acids. Trimming took off 3 bases at V and 4 bases at J, with 5 bases between the two ends. The CDR3 spells CASSFPSDTQYF. CDR3 coding DNA: TGTGCCAGCAGTTTCCCCTCAGATACGCAGTATTTT.